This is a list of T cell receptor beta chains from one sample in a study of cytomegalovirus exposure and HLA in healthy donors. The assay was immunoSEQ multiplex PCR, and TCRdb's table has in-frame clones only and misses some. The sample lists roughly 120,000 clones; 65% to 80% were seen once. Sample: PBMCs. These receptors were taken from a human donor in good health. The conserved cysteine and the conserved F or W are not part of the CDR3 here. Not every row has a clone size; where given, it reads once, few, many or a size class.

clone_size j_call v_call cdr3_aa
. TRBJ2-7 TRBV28 ASSINRGDDSITYEQY
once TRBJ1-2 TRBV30 AWSFGTYGYT
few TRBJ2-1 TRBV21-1 ASSKGDTGGPHEQF
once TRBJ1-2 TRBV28 ASSQGQLSNYGYT
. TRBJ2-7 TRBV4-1 ASSQEGGEYEQY
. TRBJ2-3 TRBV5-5 ASSLPGTGGTDTQY
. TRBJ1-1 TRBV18 ASSPDRVNTEAF
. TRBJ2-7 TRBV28 ASRPHSYEQY
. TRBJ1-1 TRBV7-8 ASSTGTENTEAF
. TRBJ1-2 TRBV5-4 ASSPPGTQRNYGYT
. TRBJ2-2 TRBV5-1 ASSLPEGLGELF
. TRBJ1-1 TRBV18 ASSPQRQNTEAF
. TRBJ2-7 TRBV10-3 ATRIISGISYEQY
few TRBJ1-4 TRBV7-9 ASSHRETNEKLF
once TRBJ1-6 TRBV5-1 ASSPQGPGQLNSPLH
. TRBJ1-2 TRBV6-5 ASSPGGANYGYT
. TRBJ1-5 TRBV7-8 ASSLEEGNQPQH
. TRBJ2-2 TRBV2 ASSSTGGNTGELF
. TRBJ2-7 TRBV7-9 SSSWWTGPGGEQY
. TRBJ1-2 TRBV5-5 ASSLLRDRVEGYT
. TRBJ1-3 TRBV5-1 ASSQTANSGNTIY
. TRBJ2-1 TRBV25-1 ASSDSASGRAYNEQF
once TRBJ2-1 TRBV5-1 ASSNRGANPHNEQF
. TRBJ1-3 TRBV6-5 ASSYGRGNTIY
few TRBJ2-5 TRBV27 ASSAPGQGVRETQY
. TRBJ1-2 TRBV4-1 ASSHDRTTGSYGYT
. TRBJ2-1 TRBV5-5 ASSADSVSYNEQF
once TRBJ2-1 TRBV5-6 ASSPFLLAGGGEQF
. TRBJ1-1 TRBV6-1 ASHRGGSNTEAF
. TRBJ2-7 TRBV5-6 ASTPSRVAIHEQY
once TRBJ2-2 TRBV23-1 ASSPGGDPGQAVGGELF
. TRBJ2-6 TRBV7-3 ASSLTIGQGSSGANVLT
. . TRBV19 ASSIDLRGVYEQY
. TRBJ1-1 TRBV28 ASSLSTGEAF
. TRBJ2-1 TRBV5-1 ASSLILDNEQF
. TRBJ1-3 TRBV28 ASSFRAETGLYTIY
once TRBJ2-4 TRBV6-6 ASSYELSKNIQY
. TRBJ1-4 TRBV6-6 ASRGNEKLF
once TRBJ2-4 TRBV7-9 ASSPREIKNIQY
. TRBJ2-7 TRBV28 ASSHPNSREQY
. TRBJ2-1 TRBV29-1 SVEMLAGGPGGNEQF
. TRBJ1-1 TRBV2 ASSARTVHTEAF
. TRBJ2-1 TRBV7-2 ASSLGSASSYNEQF
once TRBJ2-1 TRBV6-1 ASSDIRPRSGNEQF
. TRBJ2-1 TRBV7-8 ASSLRTSGSWDEQF
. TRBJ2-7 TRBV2 ASSELRSEQY
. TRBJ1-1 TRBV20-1 SASISSEAF
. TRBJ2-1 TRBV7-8 ASGLATFSYNEQF
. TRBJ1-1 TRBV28 ASSLAVGVGDTEAF
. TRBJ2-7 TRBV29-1 SVVGLARDYEQY
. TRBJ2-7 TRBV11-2 ASSPRGAVADEQY
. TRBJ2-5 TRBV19 ASNPGRQGNTETQY
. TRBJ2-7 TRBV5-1 ASSSGGGGSLSYEQY
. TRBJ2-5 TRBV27 ASRTGTSGRQTQY
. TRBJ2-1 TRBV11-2 ASSLRQGEYYEQF
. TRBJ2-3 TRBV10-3 AISESTSGRSMDTQY
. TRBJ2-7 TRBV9 ASSANRQATAYEQY
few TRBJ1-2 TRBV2 ASTKENYGYT
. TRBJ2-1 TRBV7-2 ASSFRGPYNEQF
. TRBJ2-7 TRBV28 ASSLYRGQDEQY